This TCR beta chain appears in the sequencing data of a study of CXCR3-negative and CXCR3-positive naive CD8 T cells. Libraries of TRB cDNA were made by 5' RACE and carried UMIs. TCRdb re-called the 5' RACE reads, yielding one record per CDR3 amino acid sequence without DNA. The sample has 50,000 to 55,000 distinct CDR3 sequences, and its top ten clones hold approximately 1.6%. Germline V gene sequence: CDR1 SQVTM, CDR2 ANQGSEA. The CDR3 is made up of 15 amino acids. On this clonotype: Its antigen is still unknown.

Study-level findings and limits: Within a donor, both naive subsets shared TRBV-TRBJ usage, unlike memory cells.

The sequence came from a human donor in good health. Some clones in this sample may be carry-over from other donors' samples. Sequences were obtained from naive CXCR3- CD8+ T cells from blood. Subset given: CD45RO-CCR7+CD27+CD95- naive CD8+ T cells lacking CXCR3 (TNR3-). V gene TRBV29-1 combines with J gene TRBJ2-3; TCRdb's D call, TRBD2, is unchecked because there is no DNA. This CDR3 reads CSVLPSPIKGDTQYF.